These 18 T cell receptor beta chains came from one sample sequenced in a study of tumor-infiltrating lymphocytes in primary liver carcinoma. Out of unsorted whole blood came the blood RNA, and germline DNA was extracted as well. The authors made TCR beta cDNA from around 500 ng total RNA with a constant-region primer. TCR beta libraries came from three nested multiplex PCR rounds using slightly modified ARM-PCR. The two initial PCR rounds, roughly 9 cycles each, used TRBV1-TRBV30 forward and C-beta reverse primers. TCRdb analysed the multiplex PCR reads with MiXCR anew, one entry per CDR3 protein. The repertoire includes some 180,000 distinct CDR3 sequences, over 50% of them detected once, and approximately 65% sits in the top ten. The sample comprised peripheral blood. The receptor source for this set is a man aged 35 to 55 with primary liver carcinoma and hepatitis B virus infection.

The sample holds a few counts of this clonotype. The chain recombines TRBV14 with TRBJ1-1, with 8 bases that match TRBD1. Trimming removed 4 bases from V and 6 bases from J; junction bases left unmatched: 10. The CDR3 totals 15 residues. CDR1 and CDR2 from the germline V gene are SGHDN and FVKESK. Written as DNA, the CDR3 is TGTGCCAGCAGCCTTTACACAGGGGGAAGGTCTGAAGCTTTCTTT. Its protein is CASSLYTGGRSEAFF.

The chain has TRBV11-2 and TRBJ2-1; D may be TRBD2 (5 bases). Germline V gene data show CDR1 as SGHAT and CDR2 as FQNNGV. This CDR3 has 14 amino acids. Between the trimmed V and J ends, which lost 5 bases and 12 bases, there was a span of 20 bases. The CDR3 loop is CASSPCLTRDGQFF. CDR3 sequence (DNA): TGTGCCAGCAGCCCCTGTTTAACCCGGGATGGGCAGTTCTTC.

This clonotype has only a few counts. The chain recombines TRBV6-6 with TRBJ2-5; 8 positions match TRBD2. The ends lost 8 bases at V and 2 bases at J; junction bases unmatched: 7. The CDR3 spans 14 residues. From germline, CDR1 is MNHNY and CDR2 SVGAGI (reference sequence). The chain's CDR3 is CASQSGGRQETQYF. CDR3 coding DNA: TGTGCCAGCCAGTCGGGAGGGCGACAAGAGACCCAGTACTTC.

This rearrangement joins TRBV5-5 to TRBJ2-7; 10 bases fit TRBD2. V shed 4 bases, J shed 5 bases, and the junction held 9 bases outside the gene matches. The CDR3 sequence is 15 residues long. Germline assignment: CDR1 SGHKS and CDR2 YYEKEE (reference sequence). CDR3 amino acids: CASSTAGTSVHEQYF. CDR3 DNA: TGTGCCAGCAGCACGGCCGGGACTAGCGTCCACGAGCAGTACTTC. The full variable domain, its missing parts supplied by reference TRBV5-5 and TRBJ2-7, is DAGVTQSPTHLIKTRGQQVTLRCSPISGHKSVSWYQQVLGQGPQFIFQYYEKEERGRGNFPDRFSARQFPNYSSELNVNALLLGDSALYLCASSTAGTSVHEQYFGPGTRLTVT.

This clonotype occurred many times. The CDR3 nucleotides read TGTGCCAGCAGCTCTTACGGCGGGGACACAGATACGCAGTATTTT. The encoded protein is CASSSYGGDTDTQYF. The chain recombines TRBV11-2 with TRBJ2-3; TRBD2 is a possible D gene (6 bases). This CDR3 is 15 amino acids long. CDR1 is SGHAT, CDR2 FQNNGV, per germline. V lost 4 bases, J lost 2 bases, and 13 bases lay in between.

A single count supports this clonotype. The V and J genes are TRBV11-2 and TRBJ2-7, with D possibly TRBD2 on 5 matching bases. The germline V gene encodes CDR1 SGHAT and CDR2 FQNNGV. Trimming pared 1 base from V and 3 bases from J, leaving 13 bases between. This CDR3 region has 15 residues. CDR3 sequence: CASSLGVGNRYEQYF. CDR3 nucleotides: TGTGCCAGCAGCTTAGGCGTCGGGAATCGCTACGAGCAGTACTTC.

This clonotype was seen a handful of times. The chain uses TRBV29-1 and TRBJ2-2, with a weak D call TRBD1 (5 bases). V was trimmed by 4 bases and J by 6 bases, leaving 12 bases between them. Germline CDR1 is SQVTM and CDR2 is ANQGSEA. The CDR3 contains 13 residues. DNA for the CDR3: TGCAGCGTTGTTAGCAGGGTCCCCGGGGAGCTGTTTTTT. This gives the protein CSVVSRVPGELFF.

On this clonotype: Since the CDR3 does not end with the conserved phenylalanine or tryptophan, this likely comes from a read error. The DNA for the CDR3 is TGTGCCAGCAGCCAACCCCAGGGGGCCAGCACTGAAGCTTTCCTT. It encodes CASSQPQGASTEAFL. The gene calls are TRBV4-2 and TRBJ1-1; 8 nucleotides line up with TRBD1. Germline CDR1 is LGHNA and CDR2 is YNFKEQ. The CDR3 is 15 residues long. J was trimmed by 4 bases and V by 2 bases; bases with no gene match: 6.

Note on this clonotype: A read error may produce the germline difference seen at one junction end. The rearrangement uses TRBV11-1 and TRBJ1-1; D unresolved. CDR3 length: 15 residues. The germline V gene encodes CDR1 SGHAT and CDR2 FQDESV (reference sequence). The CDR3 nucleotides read TGTGCCAGCAGCCCCCGGAGGGATGAGAACACTGAAGTTTTCTTT. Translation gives CASSPRRDENTEVFF.

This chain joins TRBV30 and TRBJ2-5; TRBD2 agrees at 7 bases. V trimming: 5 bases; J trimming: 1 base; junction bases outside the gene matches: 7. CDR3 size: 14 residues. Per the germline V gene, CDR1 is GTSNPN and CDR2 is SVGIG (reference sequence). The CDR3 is CAWSTPGGQETQYF. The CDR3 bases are TGTGCCTGGTCCACTCCGGGGGGCCAAGAGACCCAGTACTTC.

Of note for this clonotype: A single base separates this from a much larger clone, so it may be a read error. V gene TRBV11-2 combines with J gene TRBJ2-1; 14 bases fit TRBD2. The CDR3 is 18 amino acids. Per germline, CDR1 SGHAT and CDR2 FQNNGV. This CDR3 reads CTSSLAPGLAGAYNEQFF. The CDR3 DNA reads TGTACCAGCAGCTTAGCGCCGGGACTAGCGGGAGCCTACAATGAGCAGTTCTTC.

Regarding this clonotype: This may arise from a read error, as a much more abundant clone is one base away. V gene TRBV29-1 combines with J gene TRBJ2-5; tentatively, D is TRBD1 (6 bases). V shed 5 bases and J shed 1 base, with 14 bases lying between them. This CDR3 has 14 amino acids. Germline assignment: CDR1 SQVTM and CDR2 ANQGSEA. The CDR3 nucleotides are TGCAGCGTTAGCAGGAGGACAGCCCAAGAGACCCAGTACTTC. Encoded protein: CSVSRRTAQETQYF.

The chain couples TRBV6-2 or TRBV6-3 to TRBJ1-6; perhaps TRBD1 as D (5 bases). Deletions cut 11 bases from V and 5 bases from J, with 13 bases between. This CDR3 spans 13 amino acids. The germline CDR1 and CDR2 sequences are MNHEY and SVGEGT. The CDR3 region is CAVRDDDNSPLHF. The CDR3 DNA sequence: TGTGCCGTACGGGACGACGATAATTCACCCCTCCACTTT.

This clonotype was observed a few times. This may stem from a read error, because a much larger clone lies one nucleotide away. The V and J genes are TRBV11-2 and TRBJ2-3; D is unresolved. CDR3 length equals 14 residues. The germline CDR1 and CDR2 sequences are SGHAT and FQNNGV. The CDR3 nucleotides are TGTGCCAACAGCTTAGATCGTTGGACAGATACGCAGTATTTT. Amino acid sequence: CANSLDRWTDTQYF. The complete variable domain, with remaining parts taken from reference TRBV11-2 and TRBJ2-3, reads EAGVAQSPRYKIIEKRQSVAFWCNPISGHATLYWYQQILGQGPKLLIQFQNNGVVDDSQLPKDRFSAERLKGVDSTLKIQPAKLEDSAVYLCANSLDRWTDTQYFGPGTRLTVL.

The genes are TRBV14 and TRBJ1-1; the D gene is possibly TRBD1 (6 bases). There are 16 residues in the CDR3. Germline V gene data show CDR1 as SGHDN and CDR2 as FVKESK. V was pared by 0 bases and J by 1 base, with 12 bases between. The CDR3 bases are TGTGCCAGCAGCCAAGATGAGGGGACATGGAACACTGAAGCTTTCTTT. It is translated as CASSQDEGTWNTEAFF.

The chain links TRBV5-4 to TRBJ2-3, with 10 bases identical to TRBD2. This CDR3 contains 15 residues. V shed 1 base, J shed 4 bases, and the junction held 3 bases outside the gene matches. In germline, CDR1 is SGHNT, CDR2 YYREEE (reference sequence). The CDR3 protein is CASSLPSGSADTQYF. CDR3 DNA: TGTGCCAGCAGCTTGCCTAGCGGGAGTGCAGATACGCAGTATTTT.

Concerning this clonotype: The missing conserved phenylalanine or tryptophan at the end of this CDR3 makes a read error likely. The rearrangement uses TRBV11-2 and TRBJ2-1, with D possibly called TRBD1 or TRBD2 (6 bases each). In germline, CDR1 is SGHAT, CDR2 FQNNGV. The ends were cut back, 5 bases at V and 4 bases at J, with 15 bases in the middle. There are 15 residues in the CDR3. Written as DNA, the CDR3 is TGTGCCAGCAGCCTCGCGGGACATGGTTACAATGAGCAGTTCTTA. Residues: CASSLAGHGYNEQFL.

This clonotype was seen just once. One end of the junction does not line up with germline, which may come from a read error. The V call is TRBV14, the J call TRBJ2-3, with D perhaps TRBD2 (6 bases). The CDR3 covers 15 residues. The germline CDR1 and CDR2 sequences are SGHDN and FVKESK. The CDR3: CASSQRGLYTGTQYF. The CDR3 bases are TGTGCCAGCAGCCAAAGGGGACTTTACACAGGTACGCAGTATTTT.